This T cell receptor (beta chain) was recovered during a study of cytomegalovirus exposure and HLA in healthy donors. Study information: Samples from HLA-typed donors yielded approximately 80 million unique TCRs in an early data release. Of several hundred genotyped donors, around 84% clustered with self-reported Caucasian donors.

Study results and caveats: Analyzed later, association rates of TCRs varied across HLA loci, with DRB1 most and HLA-C fewest. Cytomegalovirus status, reportedly, was diagnosed with high specificity and sensitivity by the classifier.

As for this clone: Its antigen is unknown.

The V gene end was trimmed by 5 bases and the J gene end by 0 bases; junction bases not matched to a gene: 2. The CDR3 totals 14 residues. In germline, CDR1 is GTSNPN, CDR2 SVGIG (reference sequence). PCR involved 60 Vbeta and 13 Jbeta primers. TCRdb's table, derived via immunoSEQ multiplex PCR, lists solely in-frame clones and lacks some. Of under 95,000 clones in the sample, around 81% were seen once. Source material: PBMCs. V is TRBV30 and J is TRBJ2-1, with 9 nucleotides matching TRBD2. The receptor was derived from a male donor in good health and CMV-seronegative. CDR3 sequence (DNA): TGTGCCTGGGATAGCGGGGGCTCCTACAATGAGCAGTTCTTC. The encoded protein is CAWDSGGSYNEQFF.